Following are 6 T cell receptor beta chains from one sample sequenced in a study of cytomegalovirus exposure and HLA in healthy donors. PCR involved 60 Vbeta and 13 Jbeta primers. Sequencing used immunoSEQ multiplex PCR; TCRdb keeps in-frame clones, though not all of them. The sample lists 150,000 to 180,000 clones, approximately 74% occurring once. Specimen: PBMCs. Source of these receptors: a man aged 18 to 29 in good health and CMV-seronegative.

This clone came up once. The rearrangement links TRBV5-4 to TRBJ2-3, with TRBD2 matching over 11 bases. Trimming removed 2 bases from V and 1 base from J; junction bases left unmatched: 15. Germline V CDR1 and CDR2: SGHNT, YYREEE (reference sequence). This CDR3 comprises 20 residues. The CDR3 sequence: CASSFWNPSGGKRGTDTQYF. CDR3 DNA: TGTGCCAGCAGCTTCTGGAATCCTAGCGGGGGGAAAAGGGGCACAGATACGCAGTATTTT. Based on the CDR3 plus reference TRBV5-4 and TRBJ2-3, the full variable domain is ETGVTQSPTHLIKTRGQQVTLRCSSQSGHNTVSWYQQALGQGPQFIFQYYREEENGRGNFPPRFSGLQFPNYSSELNVNALELDDSALYLCASSFWNPSGGKRGTDTQYFGPGTRLTVL.

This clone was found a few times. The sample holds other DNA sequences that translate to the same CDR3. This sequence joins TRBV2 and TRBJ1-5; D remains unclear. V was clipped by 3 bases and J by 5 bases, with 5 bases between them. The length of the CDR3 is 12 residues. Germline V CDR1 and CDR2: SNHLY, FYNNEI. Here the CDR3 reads CASSDGYQPQHF. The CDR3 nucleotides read TGTGCCAGCAGTGACGGGTATCAGCCCCAGCATTTT. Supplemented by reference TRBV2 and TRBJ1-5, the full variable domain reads EPEVTQTPSHQVTQMGQEVILRCVPISNHLYFYWYRQILGQKVEFLVSFYNNEISEKSEIFDDQFSVERPDGSNFTLKIRSTKLEDSAMYFCASSDGYQPQHFGDGTRLSIL.

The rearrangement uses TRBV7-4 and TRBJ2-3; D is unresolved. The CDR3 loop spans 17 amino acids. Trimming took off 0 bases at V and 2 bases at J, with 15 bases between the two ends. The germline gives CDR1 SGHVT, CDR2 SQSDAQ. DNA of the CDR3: TGTGCCAGCAGCTTAGCGGCGGTAGCTTCGCCCACAGATACGCAGTATTTT. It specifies CASSLAAVASPTDTQYF.

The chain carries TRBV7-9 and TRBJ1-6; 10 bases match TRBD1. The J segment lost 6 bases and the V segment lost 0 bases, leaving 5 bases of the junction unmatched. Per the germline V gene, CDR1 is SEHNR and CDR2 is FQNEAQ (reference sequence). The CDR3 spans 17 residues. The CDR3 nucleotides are TGTGCCAGCAGCTTAGCTTTGGGACAGGGGAGTAATTCACCCCTCCACTTT. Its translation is CASSLALGQGSNSPLHF.

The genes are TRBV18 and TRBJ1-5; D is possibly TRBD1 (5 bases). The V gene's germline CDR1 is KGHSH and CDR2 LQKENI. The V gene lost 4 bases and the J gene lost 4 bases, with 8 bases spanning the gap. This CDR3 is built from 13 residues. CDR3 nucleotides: TGTGCCAGCTCACTAGACAGAAATCAGCCCCAGCATTTT. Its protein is CASSLDRNQPQHF.

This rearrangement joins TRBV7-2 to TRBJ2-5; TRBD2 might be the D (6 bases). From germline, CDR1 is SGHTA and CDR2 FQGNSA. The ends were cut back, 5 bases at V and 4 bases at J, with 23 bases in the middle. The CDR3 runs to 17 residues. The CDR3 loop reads CASSPQVGLQAGETQYF. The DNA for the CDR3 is TGTGCCAGCAGCCCCCAGGTGGGGCTCCAAGCGGGAGAGACCCAGTACTTC. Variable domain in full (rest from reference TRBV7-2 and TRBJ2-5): GAGVSQSPSNKVTEKGKDVELRCDPISGHTALYWYRQSLGQGLEFLIYFQGNSAPDKSGLPSDRFSAERTGGSVSTLTIQRTQQEDSAVYLCASSPQVGLQAGETQYFGPGTRLLVL.